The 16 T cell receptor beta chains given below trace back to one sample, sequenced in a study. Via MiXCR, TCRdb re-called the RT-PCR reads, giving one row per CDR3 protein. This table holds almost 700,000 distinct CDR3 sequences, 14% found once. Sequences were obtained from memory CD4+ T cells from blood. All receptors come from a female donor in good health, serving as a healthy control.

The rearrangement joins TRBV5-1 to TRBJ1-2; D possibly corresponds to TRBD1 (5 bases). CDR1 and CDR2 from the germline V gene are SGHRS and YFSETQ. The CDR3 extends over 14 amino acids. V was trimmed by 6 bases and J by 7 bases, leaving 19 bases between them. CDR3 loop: CASIPGTADGGYTF. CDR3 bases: TGCGCCAGCATCCCCGGGACGGCCGATGGTGGCTACACCTTC.

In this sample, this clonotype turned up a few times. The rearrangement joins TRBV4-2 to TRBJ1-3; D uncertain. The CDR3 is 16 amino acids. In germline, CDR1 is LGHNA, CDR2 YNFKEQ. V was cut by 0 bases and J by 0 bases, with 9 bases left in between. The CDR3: CASSQEALGSGNTIYF. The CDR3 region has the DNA TGTGCCAGCAGCCAAGAAGCCTTGGGCTCTGGAAACACCATATATTTT.

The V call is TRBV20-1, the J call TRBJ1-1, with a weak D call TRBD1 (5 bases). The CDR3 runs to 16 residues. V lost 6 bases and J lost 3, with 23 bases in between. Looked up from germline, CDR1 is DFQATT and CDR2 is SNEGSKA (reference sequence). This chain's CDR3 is CSAKRLGAGKDTEAFF. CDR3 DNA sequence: TGCAGTGCCAAACGGTTAGGGGCAGGGAAGGACACTGAAGCTTTCTTT.

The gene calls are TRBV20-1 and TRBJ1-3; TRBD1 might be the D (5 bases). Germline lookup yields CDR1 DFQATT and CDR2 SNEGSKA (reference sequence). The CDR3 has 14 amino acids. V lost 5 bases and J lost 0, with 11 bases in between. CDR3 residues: CSASGPISGNTIYF. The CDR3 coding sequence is TGCAGTGCTTCGGGACCCATCTCTGGAAACACCATATATTTT.

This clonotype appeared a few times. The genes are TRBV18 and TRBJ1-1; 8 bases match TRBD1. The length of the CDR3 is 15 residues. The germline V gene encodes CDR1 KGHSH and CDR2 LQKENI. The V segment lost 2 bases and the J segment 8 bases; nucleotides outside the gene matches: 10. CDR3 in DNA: TGTGCCAGCTCACCAGACAGGGGCTTGGGGACCGAAGCTTTCTTT. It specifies CASSPDRGLGTEAFF.

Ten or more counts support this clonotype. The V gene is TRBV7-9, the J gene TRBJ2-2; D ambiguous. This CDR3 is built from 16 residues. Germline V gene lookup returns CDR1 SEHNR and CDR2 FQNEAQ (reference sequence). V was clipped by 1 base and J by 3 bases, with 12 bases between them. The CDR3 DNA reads TGTGCCAGCAGCTTAGTGCCGTTTGGGTACACCGGGGAGCTGTTTTTT. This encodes CASSLVPFGYTGELFF.

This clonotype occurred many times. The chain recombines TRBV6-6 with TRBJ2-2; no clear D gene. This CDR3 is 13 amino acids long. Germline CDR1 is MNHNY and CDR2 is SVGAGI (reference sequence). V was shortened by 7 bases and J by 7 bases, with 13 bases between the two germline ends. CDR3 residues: CASMQMVSGELFF. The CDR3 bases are TGTGCCAGCATGCAGATGGTCAGCGGGGAGCTGTTTTTT.

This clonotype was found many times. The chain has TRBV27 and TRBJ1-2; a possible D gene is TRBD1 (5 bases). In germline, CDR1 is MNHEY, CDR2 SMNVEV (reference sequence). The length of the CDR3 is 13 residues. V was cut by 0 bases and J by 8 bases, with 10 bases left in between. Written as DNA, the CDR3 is TGTGCCAGCAGTTTATCGCGTGGGGGAGGCTACACCTTC. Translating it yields CASSLSRGGGYTF.

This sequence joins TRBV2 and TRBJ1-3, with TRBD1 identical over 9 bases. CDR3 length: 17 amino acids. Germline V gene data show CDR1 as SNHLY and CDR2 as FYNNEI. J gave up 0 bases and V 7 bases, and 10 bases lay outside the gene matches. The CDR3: CASNSLGTGNSGNTIYF. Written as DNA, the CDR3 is TGTGCCAGCAACTCCCTGGGGACAGGGAACTCTGGAAACACCATATATTTT.

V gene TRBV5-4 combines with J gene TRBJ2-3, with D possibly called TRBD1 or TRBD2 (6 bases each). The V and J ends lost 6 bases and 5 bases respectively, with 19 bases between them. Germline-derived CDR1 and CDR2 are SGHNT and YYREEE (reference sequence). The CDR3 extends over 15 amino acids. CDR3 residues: CASNPVGGLGDTQYF. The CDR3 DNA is TGTGCCAGCAACCCGGTGGGGGGCTTGGGAGATACGCAGTATTTT.

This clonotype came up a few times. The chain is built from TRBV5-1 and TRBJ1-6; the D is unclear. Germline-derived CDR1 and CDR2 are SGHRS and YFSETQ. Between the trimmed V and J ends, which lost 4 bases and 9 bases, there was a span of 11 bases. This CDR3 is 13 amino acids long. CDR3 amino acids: CASSVEPISPLHF. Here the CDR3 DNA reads TGCGCCAGCAGCGTTGAACCGATTTCACCCCTCCACTTT.

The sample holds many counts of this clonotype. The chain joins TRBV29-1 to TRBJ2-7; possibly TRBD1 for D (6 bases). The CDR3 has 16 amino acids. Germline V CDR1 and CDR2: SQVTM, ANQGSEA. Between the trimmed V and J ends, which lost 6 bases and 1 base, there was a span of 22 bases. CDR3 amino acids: CSVMFGQKIGSYEQYF. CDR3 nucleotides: TGCAGCGTCATGTTCGGACAGAAGATTGGATCCTACGAGCAGTACTTC.

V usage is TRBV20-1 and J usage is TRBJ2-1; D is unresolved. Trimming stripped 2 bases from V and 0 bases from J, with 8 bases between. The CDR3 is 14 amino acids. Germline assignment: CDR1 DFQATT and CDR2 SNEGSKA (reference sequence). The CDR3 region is CSARSLSSYNEQFF. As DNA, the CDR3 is TGCAGTGCTAGATCCCTGAGCTCCTACAATGAGCAGTTCTTC.

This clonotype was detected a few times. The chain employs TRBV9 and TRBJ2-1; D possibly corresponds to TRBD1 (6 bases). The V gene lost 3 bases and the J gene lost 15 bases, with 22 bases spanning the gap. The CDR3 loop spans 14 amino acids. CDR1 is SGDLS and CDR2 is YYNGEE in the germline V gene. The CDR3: CASSAHHRDNLRFF. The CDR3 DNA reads TGTGCCAGCAGCGCCCACCACCGGGACAATTTACGGTTCTTC.

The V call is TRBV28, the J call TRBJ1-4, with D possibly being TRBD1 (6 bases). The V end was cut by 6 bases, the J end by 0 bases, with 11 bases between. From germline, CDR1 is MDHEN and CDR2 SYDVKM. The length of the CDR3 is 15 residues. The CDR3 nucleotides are TGTGCCAGCAGGCGTCGACAGGCAACTAATGAAAAACTGTTTTTT. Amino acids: CASRRRQATNEKLFF.

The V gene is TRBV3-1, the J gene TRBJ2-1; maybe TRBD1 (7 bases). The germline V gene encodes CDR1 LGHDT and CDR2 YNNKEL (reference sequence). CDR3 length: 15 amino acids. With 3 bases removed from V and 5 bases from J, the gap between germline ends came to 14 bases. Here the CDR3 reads CASSHRGGGDNEQFF. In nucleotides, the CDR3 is TGTGCCAGCAGCCACCGAGGGGGCGGGGACAATGAGCAGTTCTTC.